This T cell receptor beta chain appears in the sequencing data of a study of blood T cell repertoires in COVID-19. On the study more broadly: Sources were T cells, B-cell-depleted T cells, or PBMCs; the material itself was cDNA or gDNA.

Some clones are missing from TCRdb's copy, which holds only in-frame ones; the method was immunoSEQ multiplex PCR. The top ten hold under 25% of the sample, which has tens of thousands of clones, roughly three quarters seen once. The V end was cut by 3 bases, the J end by 0 bases, with 6 bases between. CDR1 is MDHEN and CDR2 is SYDVKM in the germline V gene. The CDR3 sequence is 15 residues long. This clone was detected a few times. The V call is TRBV28, the J call TRBJ2-6, with D uncertain. The receptor was derived from a man aged 70-80 years with acute or convalescent COVID-19. Material: peripheral blood. The CDR3 sequence: CASSLSYSGANVLTF. The CDR3 DNA reads as TGTGCCAGCAGTTTGTCTTACTCTGGGGCCAACGTCCTGACTTTC. Filled out from reference TRBV28 and TRBJ2-6, the complete variable domain reads DVKVTQSSRYLVKRTGEKVFLECVQDMDHENMFWYRQDPGLGLRLIYFSYDVKMKEKGDIPEGYSVSREKKERFSLILESASTNQTSMYLCASSLSYSGANVLTFGAGSRLTVL.